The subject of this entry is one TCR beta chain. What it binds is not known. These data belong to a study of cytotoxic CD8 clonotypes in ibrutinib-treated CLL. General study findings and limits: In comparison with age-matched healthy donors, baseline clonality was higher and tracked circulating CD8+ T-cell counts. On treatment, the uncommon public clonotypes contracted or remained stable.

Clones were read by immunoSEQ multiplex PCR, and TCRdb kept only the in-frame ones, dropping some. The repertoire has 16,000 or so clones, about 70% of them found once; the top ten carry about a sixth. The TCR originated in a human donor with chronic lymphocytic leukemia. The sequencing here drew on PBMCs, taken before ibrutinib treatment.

Here the CDR3 DNA reads TGTGCCAGCAGCTTACAACAGACGAGCACAGATACGCAGTATTTT. Translation gives CASSLQQTSTDTQYF. V usage is TRBV9 and J usage is TRBJ2-3; D not resolved. From germline, CDR1 is SGDLS and CDR2 YYNGEE. The CDR3 covers 15 residues. Trimming cost V 4 bases and J 0 bases, with 12 bases left between them. Together with reference TRBV9 and TRBJ2-3, the CDR3 gives the full variable domain: DSGVTQTPKHLITATGQRVTLRCSPRSGDLSVYWYQQSLDQGLQFLIQYYNGEERAKGNILERFSAQQFPDLHSELNLSSLELGDSALYFCASSLQQTSTDTQYFGPGTRLTVL.